This T cell receptor beta chain was sequenced in a study of technical replicates of blood from a few donors. J gave up 5 bases and V 5 bases, and 6 bases lay outside the gene matches. CDR3 size: 15 residues. CDR1 is LNHDA, CDR2 SQIVND, per germline (reference sequence). This table comes from immunoSEQ multiplex PCR, and its TCRdb copy is limited to in-frame clones, with some not included. The profile covers tens of thousands of clones, with approximately 94% appearing a single time and 0.25% taken by the ten largest. The V and J genes are TRBV19 and TRBJ2-7, with 13 bases matching TRBD2. The source of this sequence is a human donor in good health. Specimen: T cells isolated from PBMCs. The CDR3 nucleotides read TGTGCCAGTAGTTCGACTAGCGGGGGGTTCGACGAGCAGTACTTC. As protein: CASSSTSGGFDEQYF.